The 29 T cell receptor beta chains given below trace back to one sample, sequenced in a study of T-cell reconstitution after alpha-beta-depleted transplantation in children. Unique molecular identifiers were used in preparing the TCRbeta library. One entry per CDR3 protein results from TCRdb running MiXCR on the PCR reads. The repertoire holds about 91,000 distinct CDR3 sequences, with roughly 8.3% as singletons. The sample here was PBMCs from the stem cell graft donor, taken from the stem cell graft. The receptors stem from a human donor who donated a stem cell graft to a child with congenital amegakaryocytic thrombocytopenia.

This clonotype was recorded at least ten times. This chain's CDR3 is CASSLGAGLEQFF. The CDR3 DNA reads as TGTGCCAGCAGCTTAGGTGCAGGGCTTGAGCAGTTCTTC. The rearrangement joins TRBV7-9 to TRBJ2-1, with D possibly being TRBD1 (5 bases). V was shortened by 1 base and J by 9 bases, with 10 bases between the two germline ends. Germline V gives CDR1 SEHNR, CDR2 FQNEAQ (reference sequence). The CDR3 is 13 residues long.

The table lists this clonotype with many counts. The J gene is TRBJ2-7, the V gene TRBV28; D is uncertain. Germline assignment: CDR1 MDHEN and CDR2 SYDVKM. The CDR3 is 11 amino acids. Trimming cost V 5 bases and J 3 bases, with 5 bases left between them. The CDR3 loop is CASSRIYEQYF. DNA for the CDR3: TGTGCCAGCAGTCGTATCTACGAGCAGTACTTC.

This clonotype occurred many times. V is TRBV5-1 and J is TRBJ1-5; D unresolved. V was pared by 7 bases and J by 4 bases, with 18 bases between. The CDR3 runs to 15 residues. Germline V gives CDR1 SGHRS, CDR2 YFSETQ. The CDR3 protein is CASRATEQSNQPQHF. The DNA for the CDR3 is TGCGCCAGCCGTGCGACCGAACAGAGTAATCAGCCCCAGCATTTT.

This clonotype has at least ten counts. The V gene is TRBV5-1, the J gene TRBJ1-6; 12 bases match TRBD1. From germline, CDR1 is SGHRS and CDR2 YFSETQ. CDR3 length equals 14 residues. V trimming: 3 bases; J trimming: 9 bases; junction bases outside the gene matches: 1. Here the CDR3 reads CASSSGQGASPLHF. In DNA, the CDR3 is TGCGCCAGCAGCTCGGGACAGGGGGCTTCACCCCTCCACTTT.

This clonotype was seen many times. V usage is TRBV5-5 and J usage is TRBJ1-2, with D possibly matching TRBD1 (5 bases). The germline V and J ends were trimmed by 5 bases and 0 bases, with 17 bases remaining between them. The germline gives CDR1 SGHKS, CDR2 YYEKEE (reference sequence). This CDR3 is 16 amino acids long. The CDR3, as DNA: TGTGCCAGCAGGAACCGACCTGACAGCTCTAACTATGGCTACACCTTC. Translating it yields CASRNRPDSSNYGYTF.

This clonotype was detected many times. The V and J genes are TRBV7-9 and TRBJ2-7; unclear D gene. In germline, CDR1 is SEHNR, CDR2 FQNEAQ (reference sequence). V gave up 0 bases and J gave up 3 bases, with 3 bases separating them. The length of the CDR3 is 12 residues. This chain's CDR3 is CASSLANYEQYF. In nucleotides, the CDR3 is TGTGCCAGCAGCTTAGCAAACTACGAGCAGTACTTC.

This clonotype showed up many times. The gene calls are TRBV20-1 and TRBJ1-2; D call uncertain. Germline V gene sequence: CDR1 DFQATT, CDR2 SNEGSKA (reference sequence). The germline V and J ends were trimmed by 0 bases and 4 bases, with 15 bases remaining between them. This CDR3 is built from 15 residues. The CDR3 nucleotides read TGCAGTGCTAGAGATCGGGCGATACCACCCTATGGCTACACCTTC. It translates to CSARDRAIPPYGYTF.

This clonotype showed up many times. The chain employs TRBV20-1 and TRBJ2-2; TRBD2 is a possible D gene (5 bases). The CDR3 length is 12 residues. Germline V gene lookup returns CDR1 DFQATT and CDR2 SNEGSKA (reference sequence). V gave up 3 bases and J gave up 5 bases, with 7 bases separating them. CDR3 region: CSASGGTGELFF. The CDR3 DNA reads as TGCAGTGCTAGTGGCGGGACCGGGGAGCTGTTTTTT.

This clonotype was observed many times. This chain uses TRBV10-3 with TRBJ1-1; 7 bases match TRBD1. After removal of 1 base from V and 1 base from J, the junction contained 9 bases not matched to a gene. Germline lookup yields CDR1 ENHRY and CDR2 SYGVKD. The CDR3 runs 17 residues. This chain's CDR3 is CAISELRQGGTNTEAFF. The CDR3 DNA sequence: TGTGCCATCAGTGAGTTAAGACAGGGAGGCACGAACACTGAAGCTTTCTTT.

This clonotype has ten or more counts. The rearrangement joins TRBV3-1 to TRBJ2-5; D unresolved. CDR3 length: 13 residues. Trimming pared 0 bases from V and 3 bases from J, leaving 5 bases between. The V gene's germline CDR1 is LGHDT and CDR2 YNNKEL (reference sequence). The CDR3 nucleotides are TGTGCCAGCAGCCAAGAAGGAAAAGAGACCCAGTACTTC. Amino acid sequence: CASSQEGKETQYF.

This clonotype was counted only a few times. Compared with germline, one end of the junction differs, possibly owing to a read error. The chain combines TRBV15 with TRBJ2-3; D perhaps matches TRBD1 (5 bases). The CDR3 is 16 residues long. Looked up from germline, CDR1 is LNHNV and CDR2 is YYDKDF (reference sequence). CDR3: CATSMPGPGFTDTQYF. The CDR3 nucleotides are TGTGCCACCAGCATGCCCGGGCCAGGGTTCACAGATACGCAGTATTTC.

This clonotype occurred many times. The chain links TRBV29-1 to TRBJ1-1, with no clear D. CDR1 is SQVTM and CDR2 is ANQGSEA in the germline V gene. The CDR3 loop spans 12 amino acids. Trimming cost V 6 bases and J 6 bases, with 14 bases left between them. CDR3 bases: TGCAGCGTAGCCCACAGTTTTGCTGAAGCTTTCTTT. Translated: CSVAHSFAEAFF. The full variable domain, with the rest looked up from reference TRBV29-1 and TRBJ1-1, is SAVISQKPSRDICQRGTSLTIQCQVDSQVTMMFWYRQQPGQSLTLIATANQGSEATYESGFVIDKFPISRPNLTFSTLTVSNMSPEDSSIYLCSVAHSFAEAFFGQGTRLTVV.

In its sample, this clonotype is medium-sized. This chain links TRBV30 with TRBJ2-3; 11 bases agree with TRBD2. Germline V gene sequence: CDR1 GTSNPN, CDR2 SVGIG (reference sequence). There are 14 residues in the CDR3. After removal of 5 bases from V and 3 bases from J, the junction contained 4 bases not matched to a gene. Written as DNA, the CDR3 is TGTGCCTGGTTAGCGGGAGGGCCGACAGATACGCAGTATTTT. Protein product: CAWLAGGPTDTQYF.

This clonotype was detected many times. This chain joins TRBV12-3 or TRBV12-4 and TRBJ2-5; D unresolved. The CDR3 runs to 14 residues. V lost 4 bases to trimming and J lost 4 bases, with 13 bases between them. CDR3 bases: TGTGCCAGCAGTTCCGACCGTTTTGGAGAGACCCAGTACTTC. It encodes CASSSDRFGETQYF.

The table lists this clonotype with many counts. The CDR3 loop reads CASSLVEGGTEAFF. CDR3 DNA: TGTGCCAGCAGCTTAGTCGAGGGAGGCACTGAAGCTTTCTTT. The chain combines TRBV7-2 with TRBJ1-1, with no clear D. V was cut by 1 base and J by 4 bases, with 10 bases left in between. CDR1 SGHTA and CDR2 FQGNSA come from the germline V gene. This CDR3 contains 14 residues.

This clonotype appeared many times. The chain is built from TRBV18 and TRBJ1-1; D remains ambiguous. V was cut by 3 bases and J by 11 bases, with 13 bases left in between. The length of the CDR3 is 12 residues. CDR1 and CDR2 from the germline V gene are KGHSH and LQKENI. As DNA, the CDR3 is TGTGCCAGCTCACCTCAACGAGATGCGGCTTTCTTT. Translated, it gives CASSPQRDAAFF. Using reference TRBV18 and TRBJ1-1 for the parts outside the CDR3, the full variable domain is NAGVMQNPRHLVRRRGQEARLRCSPMKGHSHVYWYRQLPEEGLKFMVYLQKENIIDESGMPKERFSAEFPKEGPSILRIQQVVRGDSAAYFCASSPQRDAAFFGQGTRLTVV.

In this sample, this clonotype turned up many times. The chain has TRBV3-1 and TRBJ1-6; weak D call: TRBD1 (6 bases). This CDR3 region has 14 residues. Trimming shortened V by 6 bases and J by 5 bases, and 11 bases separated the two germline ends. The germline V gene has CDR1 LGHDT and CDR2 YNNKEL (reference sequence). The CDR3 DNA sequence: TGTGCCAGCAGTTATGACAGGAATAATTCACCCCTCCACTTT. Translation gives CASSYDRNNSPLHF.

This clonotype was recorded at least ten times. This sequence joins TRBV5-1 and TRBJ2-7; TRBD1 aligns across 8 bases. V dropped 1 base and J dropped 1; count of bases not matched to a gene: 1. The CDR3 totals 14 residues. The germline V gene has CDR1 SGHRS and CDR2 YFSETQ. Written as DNA, the CDR3 is TGCGCCAGCAGCTTGTGGACAGGGTCCTACGAGCAGTACTTC. It encodes CASSLWTGSYEQYF. Based on the CDR3 plus reference TRBV5-1 and TRBJ2-7, the full variable domain is KAGVTQTPRYLIKTRGQQVTLSCSPISGHRSVSWYQQTPGQGLQFLFEYFSETQRNKGNFPGRFSGRQFSNSRSEMNVSTLELGDSALYLCASSLWTGSYEQYFGPGTRLTVT.

This clonotype was counted ten times or more. This chain links TRBV5-1 with TRBJ1-1; 11 bases are a match to TRBD1. After removal of 2 bases from V and 11 bases from J, the junction contained 8 bases not matched to a gene. The CDR3 extends over 14 amino acids. The germline gives CDR1 SGHRS, CDR2 YFSETQ. This chain's CDR3 is CASSLSDRGLVAFF. CDR3 sequence (DNA): TGCGCCAGCAGCTTATCGGACAGGGGGCTCGTGGCTTTCTTT.

V gene TRBV12-3 or TRBV12-4 combines with J gene TRBJ1-2; no clear D gene. The V end was cut by 0 bases, the J end by 4 bases, with 18 bases between. The CDR3 spans 17 residues. The CDR3 DNA is TGTGCCAGCAGTTTAGCGCTGTGGCAGGAGCCCTTCTATGGCTACACCTTC. It is translated as CASSLALWQEPFYGYTF.

This clonotype was counted at least ten times. The rearrangement uses TRBV20-1 and TRBJ2-5; TRBD2 might be the D (6 bases). Germline V gene data show CDR1 as DFQATT and CDR2 as SNEGSKA (reference sequence). Trimming left V 5 bases short and J 5 bases short, with 18 bases between. The CDR3 loop spans 14 amino acids. The CDR3 sequence: CSAPRRGSFETQYF. The DNA of the CDR3 is TGCAGTGCTCCCCGCCGGGGGAGCTTCGAGACCCAGTACTTC.

In its sample, this clonotype was seen many times. The chain carries TRBV9 and TRBJ1-1; 7 bases agree with TRBD1. V lost 0 bases, J lost 10 bases, and 15 bases stayed unmatched. Germline assignment: CDR1 SGDLS and CDR2 YYNGEE. This CDR3 comprises 16 residues. The CDR3: CASSVVGRGQTQGAFF. The CDR3 DNA follows: TGTGCCAGCAGCGTAGTGGGGAGGGGACAGACCCAGGGAGCTTTCTTT.

This clonotype was seen repeatedly, ten times or more. The chain recombines TRBV9 with TRBJ2-5; tentative D call: TRBD2 (6 bases). The ends were cut back, 0 bases at V and 5 bases at J, with 14 bases in the middle. This CDR3 contains 15 residues. CDR1 SGDLS and CDR2 YYNGEE come from the germline V gene. Here the CDR3 reads CASSVAAGSSETQYF. The CDR3 DNA sequence: TGTGCCAGCAGCGTAGCAGCGGGCAGCAGCGAGACCCAGTACTTC.

This clonotype appeared many times. V gene TRBV6-5 combines with J gene TRBJ1-3; TRBD1 matches at 8 bases. The CDR3 has 13 amino acids. Per germline, CDR1 MNHEY and CDR2 SVGAGI. V dropped 6 bases and J dropped 6; count of bases not matched to a gene: 4. The CDR3: CASSGQGVNTIYF. CDR3 in DNA: TGTGCCAGCAGCGGACAGGGAGTAAACACCATATATTTT.

This clonotype has a count of ten or more. This chain joins TRBV7-2 and TRBJ2-3; 13 bases are a match to TRBD2. The germline CDR1 and CDR2 sequences are SGHTA and FQGNSA. The CDR3 loop spans 15 amino acids. Trimming removed 5 bases from V and 9 bases from J; junction bases left unmatched: 8. The CDR3 nucleotides read TGTGCCAGCAGCCGGGGGACTAGCGGGACGATAACGCAGTATTTT. This encodes CASSRGTSGTITQYF.

This clonotype turned up a few times. The gene calls are TRBV25-1 and TRBJ2-7, with D perhaps matching TRBD1 or TRBD2 (5 bases each). The CDR3 consists of 15 residues. Trimming removed 2 bases at V and 1 base at J, with 12 bases between. CDR1 and CDR2 from the germline V gene are MGHDK and SYGVNS. The CDR3 region has the DNA TGTGCCAGCAGTGAAACTGGGACGGCGTCCTACGAGCAGTACTTC. Residues: CASSETGTASYEQYF.

This clonotype was observed many times. V usage is TRBV29-1 and J usage is TRBJ2-2; 11 bases map to TRBD1. The V segment lost 7 bases and the J segment 4 bases; nucleotides outside the gene matches: 11. CDR1 is SQVTM, CDR2 ANQGSEA, per germline. This CDR3 is 16 amino acids long. CDR3 residues: CSAAISGTGGTGELFF. The CDR3, as DNA: TGCAGCGCCGCGATTTCCGGGACAGGGGGCACCGGGGAGCTGTTTTTT.

This clonotype was recorded many times. The chain links TRBV7-2 to TRBJ2-2, with a tentative D call TRBD1 (6 bases). CDR1 and CDR2 (germline): SGHTA, FQGNSA. The CDR3 runs 14 residues. Trimming removed 2 bases from V and 6 bases from J, with 10 bases in between. The CDR3 reads CASSLSTGSGELFF. The DNA for the CDR3 is TGTGCCAGCAGCTTATCGACAGGCTCCGGGGAGCTGTTTTTT.

This clonotype has a count of ten or more. The V gene is TRBV12-3 or TRBV12-4, the J gene TRBJ2-2, with D perhaps being TRBD1 or TRBD2 (5 bases each). The V end lost 7 bases, the J end lost 1 base, and 16 bases lay between the germline ends. CDR3 size: 16 residues. CDR3: CASIKTGTVNTGELFF. As DNA, the CDR3 is TGTGCCAGCATCAAAACCGGGACGGTGAACACCGGGGAGCTGTTTTTT.